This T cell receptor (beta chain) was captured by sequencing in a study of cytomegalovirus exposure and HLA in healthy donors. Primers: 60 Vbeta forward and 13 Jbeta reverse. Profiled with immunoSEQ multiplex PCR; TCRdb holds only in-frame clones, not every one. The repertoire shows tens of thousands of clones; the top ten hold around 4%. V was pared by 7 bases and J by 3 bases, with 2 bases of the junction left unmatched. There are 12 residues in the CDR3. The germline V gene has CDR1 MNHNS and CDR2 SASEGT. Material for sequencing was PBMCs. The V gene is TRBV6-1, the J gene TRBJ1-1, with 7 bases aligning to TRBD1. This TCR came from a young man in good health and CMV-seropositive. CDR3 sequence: CASIRGDTEAFF. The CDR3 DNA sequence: TGTGCCAGCATCAGGGGGGACACTGAAGCTTTCTTT.